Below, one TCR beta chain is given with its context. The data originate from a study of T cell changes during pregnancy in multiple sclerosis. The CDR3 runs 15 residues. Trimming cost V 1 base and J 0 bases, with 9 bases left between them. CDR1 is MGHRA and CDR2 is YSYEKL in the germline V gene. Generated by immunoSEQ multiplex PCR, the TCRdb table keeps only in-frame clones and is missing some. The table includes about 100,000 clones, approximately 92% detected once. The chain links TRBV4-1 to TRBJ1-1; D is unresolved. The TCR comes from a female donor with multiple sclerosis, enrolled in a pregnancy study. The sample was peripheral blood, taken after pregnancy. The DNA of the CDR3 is TGCGCCAGCAGCCAAGTGAACAGCCTGAACACTGAAGCTTTCTTT. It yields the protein CASSQVNSLNTEAFF.